This T cell receptor (beta chain) originates from a study of radiotherapy plus CTLA-4 blockade in lung cancer. About the study: Across the patients, objective responses occurred in approximately 17%, and disease control in roughly 31%. Findings of the study overall: According to reports, early shifts in blood T cell clones, alongside interferon-beta, forecast response most accurately. Once radiotherapy plus ipilimumab had been given, TCR clones derived from tumor expanded in blood.

The CDR3 is 14 residues long. Germline V gives CDR1 MNHEY, CDR2 SMNVEV (reference sequence). V lost 1 base to trimming and J lost 9 bases, with 12 bases between them. Turning to this clone: Its antigen is unidentified.

Repertoires were generated with immunoSEQ multiplex PCR, while TCRdb's copy carries only in-frame clones and drops some. The table has fewer than 100,000 clones, 60% to 85% seen once. The genes are TRBV27 and TRBJ2-2; tentatively, D is TRBD2 (5 bases). This TCR came from a human donor with non-small cell lung cancer whose response to radiotherapy plus ipilimumab could not be evaluated. Some clones in this sample may be carry-over from other donors' samples. Sequencing was performed on peripheral blood, taken from a patient treated with radiotherapy plus ipilimumab. The CDR3, as DNA: TGTGCCAGCAGTTTATTAGGAGGACGCCGGGAGCTGTTTTTT. Translated: CASSLLGGRRELFF.